This is a list of T cell receptor beta chains from one sample in a study of blood T cell repertoires in COVID-19. This table comes from immunoSEQ multiplex PCR, and its TCRdb copy is limited to in-frame clones, with some not included. Of about 49,000 clones in the sample, approximately 80% were seen once. The sequencing input was peripheral blood. These receptors were taken from a woman aged 55-70 years with acute or convalescent COVID-19. Each CDR3 is given with its conserved first and last residue. A D gene is named only where the DNA matches it firmly. Size is omitted from some rows. Given values are once, few, many or a class for expanded clones.

V	J	size	D	DNA	CDR3
TRBV5-1	TRBJ2-1	NA	NA	TGCGCCAGCGTTCTTCTTGATGAGCAGTTCTTC	CASVLLDEQFF
TRBV6-5	TRBJ1-1	NA	TRBD1	TGTGCCAGCAGTTCCCGGGCAGGGGGGAACACTGAAGCTTTCTTT	CASSSRAGGNTEAFF
TRBV30	TRBJ1-4	NA	NA	TGTGCCTTAAGGGCCCAGGGGAATGAAAAACTGTTTTTT	CALRAQGNEKLFF
TRBV2	TRBJ2-7	once	TRBD1	TGTGCCAGCAGAACCGGGACAGGGGTCTACGAGCAGTACTTC	CASRTGTGVYEQYF
TRBV7-2	TRBJ2-6	NA	NA	TGTGCCAGCAGCTTACAAGCGGCTACTGGGGCCAACGTCCTGACTTTC	CASSLQAATGANVLTF
TRBV25-1	TRBJ2-1	NA	TRBD1	TGTGCCACCAAGGGGGACAGGGGATTAGCTGTGAGTGAGCAGTTCTTC	CATKGDRGLAVSEQFF
TRBV30	TRBJ2-1	once	NA	TGTGCCTGGAGTCGCCCGGGTCCGACCCGTGAGCAGTTCTTC	CAWSRPGPTREQFF
TRBV28	TRBJ1-1	NA	NA	TGTGCCAGCAGTTATTACAGGACATTTATGAACACTGAAGCTTTCTTT	CASSYYRTFMNTEAFF
TRBV5-6	TRBJ1-2	NA	NA	TGTGCCAGCAGCCCGCGCGGACACGGCAATGGCTACACCTTC	CASSPRGHGNGYTF
TRBV9	TRBJ2-1	NA	TRBD1	TGTGCCAGCAGCGGACTGGGACAGGGAGACAATGAGCAGTTCTTC	CASSGLGQGDNEQFF
TRBV11-3	TRBJ1-3	NA	TRBD1	TGTGCCAGCAGCCCCGGGACAGGGACAAACACCATATATTTT	CASSPGTGTNTIYF
TRBV4-1	TRBJ1-3	NA	TRBD1	TGCGCCAGCAGCCAAGATACAGGGGGCATTTCCTATGGAAACACCATATATTTT	CASSQDTGGISYGNTIYF